This T cell receptor (beta chain) is drawn from a study of cytomegalovirus exposure and HLA in healthy donors. 13 Jbeta primers and 60 Vbeta primers were used for the PCR. This table comes from immunoSEQ multiplex PCR, and its TCRdb copy is limited to in-frame clones, with some not included. The table has 130,000 to 150,000 clones, 76% seen once. Turning to this clone: Its antigen is not identified.

Germline V gene sequence: CDR1 SEHNR, CDR2 FQNEAQ (reference sequence). Trimming removed 5 bases at V and 7 bases at J, with 15 bases between. This CDR3 is 14 amino acids long. Regarding the study as a whole: Researchers catalogued 160 or so TCR beta chains as cytomegalovirus-associated.

In nominal health when sampled, donors likely had unrecorded immune exposures nonetheless. The specimen was PBMCs. The V and J genes are TRBV7-9 and TRBJ2-1; possibly TRBD2 for D (6 bases). This TCR came from a man between 18 and 35 years old in good health and CMV-seronegative. DNA of the CDR3: TGTGCCAGCAGCCCGCGGGGCGGGGCGAATGAGCAGTTCTTC. It specifies CASSPRGGANEQFF.